Sequencing of this T cell receptor (beta chain) was carried out in a study of blood T cell repertoires in COVID-19. Across about two dozen US areas, participants ranged in age from 18 to 89 years. Clinical history as reported by participants underpinned cohort assignment. As handled by the study authors: Quantification of nucleated cells was approximated via reference gene primer amplification. Using immunoSEQ multiplex PCR, the repertoire was profiled, and TCRdb retains in-frame clones only, with some absent. Clone size and V and J calls were adopted from that table, with D and trimming inferred from the DNA. Here the sample spans 250,000 to 350,000 clones, about 85% being singletons. Germline values: CDR1 LGHNT, CDR2 FRNRAP. After removal of 3 bases from V and 10 bases from J, the junction contained 7 bases not matched to a gene. The CDR3 sequence is 14 residues long.

This chain uses TRBV12-5 with TRBJ2-1; TRBD2 matches at 9 bases. The origin of this receptor is a woman in her forties or fifties who had recovered from COVID-19. Input material: PBMCs or T cells enriched from blood (not recorded which). The CDR3 region is CASGLMGGRAEQFF. CDR3 DNA sequence: TGTGCTAGTGGTTTAATGGGCGGGAGGGCGGAGCAGTTCTTC.